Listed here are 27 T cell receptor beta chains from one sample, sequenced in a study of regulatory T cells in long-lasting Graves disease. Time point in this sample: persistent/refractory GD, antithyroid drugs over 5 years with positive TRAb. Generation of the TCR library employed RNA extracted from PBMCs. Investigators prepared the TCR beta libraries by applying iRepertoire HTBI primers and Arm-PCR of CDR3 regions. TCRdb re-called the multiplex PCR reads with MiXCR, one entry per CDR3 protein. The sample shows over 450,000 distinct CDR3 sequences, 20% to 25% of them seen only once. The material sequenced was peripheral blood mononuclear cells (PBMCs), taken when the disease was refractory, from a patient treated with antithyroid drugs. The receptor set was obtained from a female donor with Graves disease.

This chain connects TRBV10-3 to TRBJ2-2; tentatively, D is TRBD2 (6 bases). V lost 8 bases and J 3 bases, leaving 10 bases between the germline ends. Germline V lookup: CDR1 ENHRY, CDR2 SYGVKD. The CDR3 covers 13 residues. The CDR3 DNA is TGTGCCATCGAGGTAGCGGACACCGGGGAGCTGTTTTTT. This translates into CAIEVADTGELFF.

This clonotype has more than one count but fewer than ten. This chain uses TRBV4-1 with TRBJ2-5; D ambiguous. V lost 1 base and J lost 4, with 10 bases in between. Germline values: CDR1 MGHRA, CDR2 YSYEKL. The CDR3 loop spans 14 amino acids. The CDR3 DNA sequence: TGCGCCAGCAGCCAAGGGGATCGTGTAGAGACCCAGTACTTC. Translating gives CASSQGDRVETQYF.

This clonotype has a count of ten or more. CDR3 bases: TGTGCCAGCAGTTCCTCAGGGAATGGAGAGACCCAGTACTTC. Protein: CASSSSGNGETQYF. This chain uses TRBV28 with TRBJ2-5; maybe TRBD1 (5 bases). This CDR3 is 14 amino acids long. V gave up 4 bases and J gave up 4 bases, with 13 bases separating them. The V gene's germline CDR1 is MDHEN and CDR2 SYDVKM. Full variable domain (missing parts from reference TRBV28 and TRBJ2-5): DVKVTQSSRYLVKRTGEKVFLECVQDMDHENMFWYRQDPGLGLRLIYFSYDVKMKEKGDIPEGYSVSREKKERFSLILESASTNQTSMYLCASSSSGNGETQYFGPGTRLLVL.

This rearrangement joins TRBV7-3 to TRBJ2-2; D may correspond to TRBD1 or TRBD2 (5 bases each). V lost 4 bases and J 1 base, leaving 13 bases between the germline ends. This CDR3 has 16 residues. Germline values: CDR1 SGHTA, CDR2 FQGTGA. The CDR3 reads CASSYRDGVNTGELFF. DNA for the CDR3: TGTGCCAGCAGCTACCGGGACGGAGTGAACACCGGGGAGCTGTTTTTT.

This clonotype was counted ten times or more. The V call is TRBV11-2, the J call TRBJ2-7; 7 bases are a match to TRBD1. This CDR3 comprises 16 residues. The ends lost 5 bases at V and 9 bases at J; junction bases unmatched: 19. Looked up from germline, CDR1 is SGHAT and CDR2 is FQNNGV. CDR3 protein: CASSLGTAVLPEAQYF. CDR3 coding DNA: TGTGCCAGCAGCCTCGGGACAGCCGTTCTTCCTGAGGCGCAGTACTTC.

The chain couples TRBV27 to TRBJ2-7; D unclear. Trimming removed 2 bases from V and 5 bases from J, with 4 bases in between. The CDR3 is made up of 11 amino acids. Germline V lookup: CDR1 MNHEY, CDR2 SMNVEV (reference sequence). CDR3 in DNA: TGTGCCAGCAGTTTAAAAAACGAGCAGTACTTC. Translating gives CASSLKNEQYF.

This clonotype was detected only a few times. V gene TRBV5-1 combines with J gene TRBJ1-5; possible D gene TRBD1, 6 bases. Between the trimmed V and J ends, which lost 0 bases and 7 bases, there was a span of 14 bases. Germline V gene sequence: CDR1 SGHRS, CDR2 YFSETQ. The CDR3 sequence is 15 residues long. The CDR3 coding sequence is TGCGCCAGCAGCTTGGAGGGGGGCATTGGGCAGCCCCAGCATTTT. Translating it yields CASSLEGGIGQPQHF.

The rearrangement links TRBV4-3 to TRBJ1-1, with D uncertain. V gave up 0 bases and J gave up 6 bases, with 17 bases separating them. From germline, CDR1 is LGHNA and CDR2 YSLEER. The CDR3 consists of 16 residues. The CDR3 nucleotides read TGCGCCAGCAGCCAAGAAATCGAGGGAGGGATGGCTGAAGCTTTCTTT. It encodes CASSQEIEGGMAEAFF.

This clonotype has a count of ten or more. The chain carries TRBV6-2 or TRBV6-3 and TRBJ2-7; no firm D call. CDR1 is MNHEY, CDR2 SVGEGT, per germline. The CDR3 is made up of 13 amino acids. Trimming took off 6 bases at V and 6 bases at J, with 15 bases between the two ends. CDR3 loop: CASSLMIRSEQYF. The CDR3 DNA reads TGTGCCAGCAGCCTTATGATTAGGTCCGAGCAGTACTTC.

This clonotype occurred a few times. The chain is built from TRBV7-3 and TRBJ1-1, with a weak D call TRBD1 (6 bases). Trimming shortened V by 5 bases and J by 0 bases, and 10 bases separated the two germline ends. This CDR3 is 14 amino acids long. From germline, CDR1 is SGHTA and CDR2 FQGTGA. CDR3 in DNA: TGTGCCAGCAGCAAGGGACATCTGAACACTGAAGCTTTCTTT. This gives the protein CASSKGHLNTEAFF.

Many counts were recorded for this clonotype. The CDR3 protein is CASSLERGFWGETQYF. In DNA, the CDR3 is TGTGCCAGCAGTTTAGAGCGGGGGTTTTGGGGGGAGACCCAGTACTTC. The chain carries TRBV12-3 or TRBV12-4 and TRBJ2-5; 8 bases line up with TRBD2. CDR3 length: 16 amino acids. With V trimmed by 1 base and J by 5 bases, 9 bases remained unmatched.

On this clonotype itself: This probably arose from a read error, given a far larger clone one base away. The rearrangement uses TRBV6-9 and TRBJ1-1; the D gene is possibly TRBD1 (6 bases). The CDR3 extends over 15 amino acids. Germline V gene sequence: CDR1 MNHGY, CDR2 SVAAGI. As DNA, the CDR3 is TGTGCCAGCAGTTACTCCCGGACGTGGGACACTAAAGCTTTCTTT. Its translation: CASSYSRTWDTKAFF.

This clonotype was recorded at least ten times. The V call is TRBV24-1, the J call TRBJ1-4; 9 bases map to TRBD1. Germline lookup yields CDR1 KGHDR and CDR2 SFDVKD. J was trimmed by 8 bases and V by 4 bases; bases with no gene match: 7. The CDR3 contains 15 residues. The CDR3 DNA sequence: TGTGCCACCAGTGACTCCGGGACAGGGAACGAAAAACTGTTTTTT. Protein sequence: CATSDSGTGNEKLFF.

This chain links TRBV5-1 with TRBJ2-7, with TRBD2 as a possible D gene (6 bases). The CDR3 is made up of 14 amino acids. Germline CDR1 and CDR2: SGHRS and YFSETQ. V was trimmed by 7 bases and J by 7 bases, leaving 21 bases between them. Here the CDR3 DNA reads TGCGCCAGCCGCCGGGGCGGGGATGAGAAAGAGCAGTACTTC. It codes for CASRRGGDEKEQYF.

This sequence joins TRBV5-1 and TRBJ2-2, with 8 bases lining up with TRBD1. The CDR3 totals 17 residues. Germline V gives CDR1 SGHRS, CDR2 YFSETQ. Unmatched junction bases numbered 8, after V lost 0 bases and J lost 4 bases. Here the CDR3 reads CASSLDYGTGGTGELFF. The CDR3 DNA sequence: TGCGCCAGCAGCTTGGATTATGGAACAGGGGGCACCGGGGAGCTGTTTTTT.

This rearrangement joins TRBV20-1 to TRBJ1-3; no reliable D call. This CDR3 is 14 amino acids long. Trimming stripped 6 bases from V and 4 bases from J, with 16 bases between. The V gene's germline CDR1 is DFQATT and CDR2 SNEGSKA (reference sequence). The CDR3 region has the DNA TGCAGTGCCACAAGTGGGGTTTTAGGAAACACCATATATTTT. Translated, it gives CSATSGVLGNTIYF.

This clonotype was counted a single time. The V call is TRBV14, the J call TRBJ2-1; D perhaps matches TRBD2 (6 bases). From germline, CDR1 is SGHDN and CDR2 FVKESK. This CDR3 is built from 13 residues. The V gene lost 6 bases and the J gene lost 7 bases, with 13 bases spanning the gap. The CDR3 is CASSPGTSNEQFF. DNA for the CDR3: TGTGCCAGCAGTCCCGGGACTTCAAATGAGCAGTTCTTC.

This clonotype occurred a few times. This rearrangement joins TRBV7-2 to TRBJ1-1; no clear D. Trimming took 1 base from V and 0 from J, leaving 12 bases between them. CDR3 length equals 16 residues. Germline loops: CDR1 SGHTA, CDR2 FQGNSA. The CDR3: CASSLEDGLMNTEAFF. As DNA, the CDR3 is TGTGCCAGCAGCTTAGAGGATGGGTTAATGAACACTGAAGCTTTCTTT.

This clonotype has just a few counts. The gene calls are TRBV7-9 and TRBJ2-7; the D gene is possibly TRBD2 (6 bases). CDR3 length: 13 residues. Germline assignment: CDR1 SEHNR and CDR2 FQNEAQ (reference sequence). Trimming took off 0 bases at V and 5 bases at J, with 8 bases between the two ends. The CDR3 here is CASSLAASDEQYF. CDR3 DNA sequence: TGTGCCAGCAGCTTAGCTGCTAGCGACGAGCAGTACTTC.

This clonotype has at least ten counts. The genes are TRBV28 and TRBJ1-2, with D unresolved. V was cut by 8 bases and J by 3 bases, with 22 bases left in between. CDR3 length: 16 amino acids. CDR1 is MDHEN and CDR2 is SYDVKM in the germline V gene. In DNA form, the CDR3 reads TGTGCCAGCCGATTCCCGCTGAGCGTTATAGACTATGGCTACACCTTC. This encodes CASRFPLSVIDYGYTF.

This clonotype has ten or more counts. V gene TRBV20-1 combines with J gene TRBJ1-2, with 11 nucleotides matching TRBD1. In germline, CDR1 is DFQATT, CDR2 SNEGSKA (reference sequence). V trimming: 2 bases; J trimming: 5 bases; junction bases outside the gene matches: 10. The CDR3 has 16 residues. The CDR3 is CSARPRGQGARYGYTF. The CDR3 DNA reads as TGCAGTGCTAGACCCAGAGGACAGGGGGCGCGATATGGCTACACCTTC.

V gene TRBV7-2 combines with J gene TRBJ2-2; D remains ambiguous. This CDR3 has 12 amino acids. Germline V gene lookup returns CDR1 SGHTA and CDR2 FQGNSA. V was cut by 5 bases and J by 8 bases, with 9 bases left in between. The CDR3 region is CASSQDPGELFF. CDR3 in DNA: TGTGCCAGCAGCCAAGATCCGGGGGAGCTGTTTTTT.

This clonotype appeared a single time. Here the CDR3 reads CASTLLAGGDTQYF. Here the CDR3 DNA reads TGTGCCAGCACCCTACTAGCGGGAGGAGATACGCAGTATTTT. The rearrangement joins TRBV12-3 or TRBV12-4 to TRBJ2-3; 12 bases are a match to TRBD2. V lost 7 bases to trimming and J lost 5 bases; unmatched junction nucleotides: 4. This CDR3 is 14 amino acids long.

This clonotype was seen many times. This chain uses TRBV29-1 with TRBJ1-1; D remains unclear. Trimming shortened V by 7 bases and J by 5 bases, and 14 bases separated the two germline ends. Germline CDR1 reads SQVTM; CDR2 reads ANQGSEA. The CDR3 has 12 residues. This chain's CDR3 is CSATNWVTEAFF. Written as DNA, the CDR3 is TGCAGCGCGACCAATTGGGTAACTGAAGCTTTCTTT.

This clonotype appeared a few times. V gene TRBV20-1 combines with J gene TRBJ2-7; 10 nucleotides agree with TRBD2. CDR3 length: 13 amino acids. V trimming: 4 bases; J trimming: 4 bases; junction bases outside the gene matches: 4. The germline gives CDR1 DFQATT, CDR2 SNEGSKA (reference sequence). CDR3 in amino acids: CSAIAGGRYEQYF. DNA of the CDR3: TGCAGTGCTATAGCGGGAGGCCGATACGAGCAGTACTTC.

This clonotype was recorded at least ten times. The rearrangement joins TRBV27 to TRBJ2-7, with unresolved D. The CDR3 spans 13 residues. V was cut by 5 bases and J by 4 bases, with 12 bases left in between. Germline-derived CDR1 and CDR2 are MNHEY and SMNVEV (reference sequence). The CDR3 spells CASSHRTGYEQYF. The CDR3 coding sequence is TGTGCCAGCAGTCACCGCACCGGTTACGAGCAGTACTTC.

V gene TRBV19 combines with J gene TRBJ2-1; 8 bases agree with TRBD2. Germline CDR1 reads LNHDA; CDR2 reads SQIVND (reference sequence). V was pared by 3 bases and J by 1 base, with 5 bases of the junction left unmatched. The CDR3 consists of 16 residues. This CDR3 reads CASSMVREASYNEQFF. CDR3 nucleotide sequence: TGTGCCAGTAGTATGGTGCGGGAGGCATCCTACAATGAGCAGTTCTTC.